A selection of T cell receptor beta chains follows, all from one sample in a study of T cells in Graves' hyperthyroidism and ophthalmopathy. TCRdb recomputed calls from the multiplex PCR reads with MiXCR, one row per CDR3 protein. The sample lists a few hundred thousand distinct CDR3 sequences; 13% were seen once. Specimen: blood. The receptors were sampled from a woman under 30 with Graves' hyperthyroidism. Each CDR3 is given with its conserved first and last residue. Rows give clone size only sometimes, using once, few, many, or a class for an expanded clone.

length	V	J	size	CDR3
14	TRBV6-1	TRBJ2-7	NA	CASSIAGGQGEQYF
15	TRBV6-2/TRBV6-3	TRBJ1-5	NA	CASTNSRGGGQPQHF
16	TRBV19	TRBJ2-3	few	CASGPTSGLSTDTQYF
17	TRBV5-1	TRBJ1-4	NA	CASSSPGTGRRNEKLFF
16	TRBV11-2	TRBJ2-1	many	CASRSILFTGGNEQFF
17	TRBV24-1	TRBJ2-5	many	CATSDGTSGELRETQYF
15	TRBV5-5	TRBJ2-7	many	CASKSMQGYPYEQYF
16	TRBV3-1	TRBJ1-1	many	CASSQGPNFGRTEAFF
16	TRBV9	TRBJ2-1	NA	CASSVEWSGRANEQFF
14	TRBV27	TRBJ1-5	many	CASSTNWDSLPQHF
16	TRBV20-1	TRBJ2-1	many	CSARDLGLLQGHEQFF
14	TRBV7-8	TRBJ2-7	many	CASSLELLGYEQYF
14	TRBV20-1	TRBJ2-1	NA	CSASLAALDNEQFF
13	TRBV2	TRBJ1-1	many	CASTADRGSEAFF
14	TRBV6-2/TRBV6-3	TRBJ2-3	many	CASHFAGAMGWQYF
15	TRBV6-2/TRBV6-3	TRBJ2-1	few	CASTHREIRGDEQFF
15	TRBV9	TRBJ1-6	NA	CASSWDTDYNSPLHF
15	TRBV3-1	TRBJ2-1	many	CASSLGVVGYNEQFF
14	TRBV6-4	TRBJ2-2	few	CASSPAGDAGELFF
14	TRBV6-5	TRBJ2-5	NA	CASSSWTRQETQYF
15	TRBV28	TRBJ2-1	many	CASSSAGVTRNEQFF
14	TRBV15	TRBJ1-6	many	CATSREGRGSPLHF
15	TRBV7-9	TRBJ1-1	many	CASSLVSAGTPEAFF